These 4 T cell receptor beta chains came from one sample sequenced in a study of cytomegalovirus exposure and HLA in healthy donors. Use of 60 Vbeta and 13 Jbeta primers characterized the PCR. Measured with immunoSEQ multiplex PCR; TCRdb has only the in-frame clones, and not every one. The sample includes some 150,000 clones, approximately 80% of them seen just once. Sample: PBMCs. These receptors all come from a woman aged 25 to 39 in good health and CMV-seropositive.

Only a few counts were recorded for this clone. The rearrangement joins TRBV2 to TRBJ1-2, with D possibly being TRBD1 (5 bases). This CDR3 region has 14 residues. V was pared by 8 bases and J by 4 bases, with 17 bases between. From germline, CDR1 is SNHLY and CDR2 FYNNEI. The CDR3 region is CASGLQAGRYGYTF. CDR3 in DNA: TGTGCCAGCGGGCTCCAGGCAGGGCGCTATGGCTACACCTTC. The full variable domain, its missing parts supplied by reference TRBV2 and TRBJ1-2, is EPEVTQTPSHQVTQMGQEVILRCVPISNHLYFYWYRQILGQKVEFLVSFYNNEISEKSEIFDDQFSVERPDGSNFTLKIRSTKLEDSAMYFCASGLQAGRYGYTFGSGTRLTVV.

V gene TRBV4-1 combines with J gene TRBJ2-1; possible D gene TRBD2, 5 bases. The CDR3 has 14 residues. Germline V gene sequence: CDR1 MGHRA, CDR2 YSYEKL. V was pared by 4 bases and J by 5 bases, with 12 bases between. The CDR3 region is CASSRLSRDNEQFF. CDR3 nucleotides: TGCGCCAGCAGCCGACTAAGTAGGGACAATGAGCAGTTCTTC.

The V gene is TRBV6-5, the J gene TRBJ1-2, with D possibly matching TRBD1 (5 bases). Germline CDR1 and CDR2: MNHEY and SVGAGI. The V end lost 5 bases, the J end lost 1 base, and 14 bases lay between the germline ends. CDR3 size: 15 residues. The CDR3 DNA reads TGTGCCAGCAGTCCCATGTCGGGGGATAACTATGGCTACACCTTC. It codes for CASSPMSGDNYGYTF.

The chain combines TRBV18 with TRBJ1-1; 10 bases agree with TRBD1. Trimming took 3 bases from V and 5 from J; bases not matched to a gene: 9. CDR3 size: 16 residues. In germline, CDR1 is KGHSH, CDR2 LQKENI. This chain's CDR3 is CASSPGQGYFGTEAFF. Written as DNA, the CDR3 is TGTGCCAGCTCACCGGGACAGGGGTATTTTGGGACTGAAGCTTTCTTT. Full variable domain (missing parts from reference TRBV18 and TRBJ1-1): NAGVMQNPRHLVRRRGQEARLRCSPMKGHSHVYWYRQLPEEGLKFMVYLQKENIIDESGMPKERFSAEFPKEGPSILRIQQVVRGDSAAYFCASSPGQGYFGTEAFFGQGTRLTVV.